A selection of T cell receptor beta chains follows, all from one sample in a study of blood T cell repertoires in COVID-19. Sequencing used immunoSEQ multiplex PCR; TCRdb keeps in-frame clones, though not all of them. The top ten hold roughly 15% of the sample, which has roughly 130,000 clones, roughly 80% seen once. What was sequenced was peripheral blood. The receptors stem from a woman aged 45-59 years with acute or convalescent COVID-19. The conserved cysteine and the conserved F or W are not part of the CDR3 here.

>TRBV19|TRBJ1-1
ASSTAGTANTEAF
>TRBV6-2/TRBV6-3|TRBJ1-3
ASSSGYRIDTIY
>TRBV6-5|TRBJ1-5
ASGQLNQPQH
>TRBV15|TRBJ1-4
ATKSRVTNEKLF
>TRBV3-1/TRBV3-2|TRBJ2-3
ASSLREGRSDTQY
>TRBV4-1|TRBJ1-3
ASSQASQGLFFGNTIY
>TRBV30|TRBJ1-5
AWSVPGQPQH
>TRBV6-5|TRBJ1-1
ASSSWGRNTEAF
>TRBV2|TRBJ2-3
ASSRDSKSTDTQY
>TRBV28|TRBJ1-2
ASSSNRQARYGYT
>TRBV2|TRBJ1-1
ASRVIQGWNTEAF
>TRBV5-1|TRBJ1-3
ASSLRTGLSGNTIY
>TRBV5-5|TRBJ1-5
ASSQESGTGVGSNQPQH
>TRBV5-1|TRBJ1-6
ASSWDRGRNSPLH
>TRBV7-6|TRBJ2-3
ASSGLAGGPDTQY
>TRBV18|TRBJ2-7
ASSPGGTGSYEQY
>TRBV5-4|TRBJ1-1
ASSPRQGDTEAF
>TRBV29-1|TRBJ1-5
SVAAGVDQPQH
>TRBV19|TRBJ1-4
ASSIELGPTNEKLF
>TRBV19|TRBJ2-6
ASRGLAGANVLT
>TRBV30|TRBJ2-7
AWSRAGEFDEQY
>TRBV9|TRBJ2-2
ASSAGDIYTGELF
>TRBV11-2|TRBJ2-2
ASSLLATGELF
>TRBV6-5|TRBJ2-5
ASTGQGFQETQY
>TRBV15|TRBJ1-1
ATSRGRQGRPF
>TRBV5-1|TRBJ1-6
ASSLGQDVSPLH
>TRBV2|TRBJ2-1
ASGQGENGEQF
>TRBV6-2/TRBV6-3|TRBJ1-5
ASSYDRVNQPQH